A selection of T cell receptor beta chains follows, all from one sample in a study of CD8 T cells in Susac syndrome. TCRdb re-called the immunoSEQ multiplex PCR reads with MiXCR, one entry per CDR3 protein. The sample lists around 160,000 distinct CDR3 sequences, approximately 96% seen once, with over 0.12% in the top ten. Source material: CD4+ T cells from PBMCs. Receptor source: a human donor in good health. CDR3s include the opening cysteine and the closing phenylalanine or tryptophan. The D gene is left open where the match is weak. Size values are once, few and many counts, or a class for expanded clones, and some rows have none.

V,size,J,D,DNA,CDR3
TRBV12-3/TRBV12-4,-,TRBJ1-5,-,TGTGCCAGCAGTTTACGGTATCAGCCCCAGCATTTT,CASSLRYQPQHF
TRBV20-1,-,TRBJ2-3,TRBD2,TGCAGTGCCCCAGCGGGGGCCGGAGATACGCAGTATTTT,CSAPAGAGDTQYF
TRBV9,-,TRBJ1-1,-,TGTGCCAGCAGCCCATGGAACACTGAAGCTTTCTTT,CASSPWNTEAFF
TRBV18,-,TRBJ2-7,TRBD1,TGTGCCAGCTCACCTCCAGGAGGCAGGGGGCAGGACGAGCAGTACTTC,CASSPPGGRGQDEQYF
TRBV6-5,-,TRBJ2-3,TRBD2,TGTGCCAGCAGTTACTCAGTAGCGGGAACAGATACGCAGTATTTT,CASSYSVAGTDTQYF
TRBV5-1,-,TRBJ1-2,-,TGCGCCAGCAGCTTCGTCAGCAGAACCTATGGCTACACCTTC,CASSFVSRTYGYTF
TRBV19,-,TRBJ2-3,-,TGTGCCAGTAGTCGGTCCGGCGGGGGCGGCACAGATACGCAGTATTTT,CASSRSGGGGTDTQYF
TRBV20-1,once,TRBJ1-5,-,TGCAGTGCTATGGCAGGGCAGCAGCCCCAGCATTTT,CSAMAGQQPQHF
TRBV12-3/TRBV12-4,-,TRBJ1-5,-,TGTGCCAGCAGTTTCCCTAGCGGGGGGCCCCAGCATTTT,CASSFPSGGPQHF
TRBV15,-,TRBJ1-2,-,TGTGCCACCAGCAAGGGGACTGATGGCTACACCTTC,CATSKGTDGYTF
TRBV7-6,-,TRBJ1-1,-,TGTGCCAGCAGCTTACTTGGGATCGGCTCCACTCAAATAGGGAACACTGAAGCTTTCTTT,CASSLLGIGSTQIGNTEAFF
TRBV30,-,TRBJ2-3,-,TGTGCCCCCCTTGGGAAGGCAGATACGCAGTATTTT,CAPLGKADTQYF
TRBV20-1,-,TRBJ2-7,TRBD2,TGCAGTGCTAGAGACGGAGCGGGGGGGCCCTACGAGCAGTACTTC,CSARDGAGGPYEQYF
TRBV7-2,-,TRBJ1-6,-,TGTGCCAGCAGTCAAGGCCCCTCTCGGACTGGCTGGTCACCCCTCCACTTT,CASSQGPSRTGWSPLHF
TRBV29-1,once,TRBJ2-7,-,TGCAGCGTTGCTGGGGCAGGCAACGAGCAGTACTTC,CSVAGAGNEQYF
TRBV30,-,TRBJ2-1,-,TGTGCCTCCGCCCCGCGGAGGAACTCAGTTTACGATGAGCAGTTCTTC,CASAPRRNSVYDEQFF
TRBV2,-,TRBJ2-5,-,TGTGCCAGCAGGCGACAGGAAACGGGGCAAGAGACCCAGTACTTC,CASRRQETGQETQYF
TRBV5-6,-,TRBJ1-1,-,TGTGCCAGCAGCTACTACATGAACACTGAAGCTTTCTTT,CASSYYMNTEAFF
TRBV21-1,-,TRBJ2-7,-,TGTGCCAGCAGCCCTCGGACAGGACTGTACTTC,CASSPRTGLYF
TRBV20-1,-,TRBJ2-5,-,TGCAGCGCTACCTCCCCCCCCCAGGAGACCCAGTACTTC,CSATSPPQETQYF
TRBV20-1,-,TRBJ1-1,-,TGCAGTGCTGACCCCTTAGACGAAGCTTTCTTT,CSADPLDEAFF
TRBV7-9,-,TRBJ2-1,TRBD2,TGTGCCAGCAGCTTAGCGCCTAGCGGGGTTATCTACAATGAGCAGTTCTTC,CASSLAPSGVIYNEQFF
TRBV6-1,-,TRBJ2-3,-,TGTGCCAGCGCCCCCCCTAGGGAGGACAGCACAGATACGCAGTATTTT,CASAPPREDSTDTQYF
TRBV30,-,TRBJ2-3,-,TGTGCCTGGAGCGCACGTGATACGCAGTATTTT,CAWSARDTQYF
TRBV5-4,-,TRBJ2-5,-,TGTGCCAGCAGCGCCGGAGCCCGTCAAGAGACCCAGTACTTC,CASSAGARQETQYF
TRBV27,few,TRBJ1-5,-,TGTGCCAGCAGTTTGGTAGCAGGGGGCAATCAGCCCCAGCATTTT,CASSLVAGGNQPQHF
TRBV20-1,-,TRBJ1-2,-,TGCAGTGCTACTGCGGATGGCTACACCTTC,CSATADGYTF
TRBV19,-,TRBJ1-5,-,TGTGCCAGTGACTTGGGGGCGCTAGGCCAGCCCCAGCATTTT,CASDLGALGQPQHF
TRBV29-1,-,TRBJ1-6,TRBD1,TGCAGCGTTAAAACAGGGGTTGGTAATTCACCCCTCCACTTT,CSVKTGVGNSPLHF
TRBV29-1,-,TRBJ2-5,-,TGCAGTGCTGGGGCTAGGCAGGGAAGTTCACGGGAGACCCAGTACTTC,CSAGARQGSSRETQYF
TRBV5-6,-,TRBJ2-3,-,TGTGCCAGCAGCTTGGAGGTGGGCGGGGGCACAGATACGCAGTATTTT,CASSLEVGGGTDTQYF
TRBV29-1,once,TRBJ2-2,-,TGCAGCGTTTCTATGTCGAACACCGGGGAGCTGTTTTTT,CSVSMSNTGELFF
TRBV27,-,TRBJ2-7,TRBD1,TGTGCCAGCAGTTTACGATCCGGGACAGGGCCGTACGAGCAGTACTTC,CASSLRSGTGPYEQYF
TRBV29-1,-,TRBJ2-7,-,TGCAGCGTCCTCGGGACACCCTACGAGCAGTACTTC,CSVLGTPYEQYF
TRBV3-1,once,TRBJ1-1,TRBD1,TGTGCCAGCAGCCTCCCGGGACAGGGAATGGGAGCTTTCTTT,CASSLPGQGMGAFF
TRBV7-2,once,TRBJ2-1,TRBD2,TGTGCCAGCAGCTTACGTTCTGGGGACTACAACTACAATGAGCAGTTCTTC,CASSLRSGDYNYNEQFF
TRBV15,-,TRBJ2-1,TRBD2,TGTGCCACCAGCAGAAGGAGCGGGGGGGCCGATGAGCAGTTCTTC,CATSRRSGGADEQFF
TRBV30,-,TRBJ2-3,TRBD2,TGTGCCTGGAGTGTACGGGGGGGCATAGATACGCAGTATTTT,CAWSVRGGIDTQYF
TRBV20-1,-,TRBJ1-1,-,TGCAGTGCTAGAGCGAACGGACTGTCAAAGGGAACTGAAGCTTTCTTT,CSARANGLSKGTEAFF
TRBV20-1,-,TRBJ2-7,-,TGCAGTGCTAGGCAGAGGGTGGCCTACGAGCAGTACTTC,CSARQRVAYEQYF
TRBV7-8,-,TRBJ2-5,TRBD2,TGTGCCAGCAGCTCGCGACTAGCGGTGGCTCTCGAGACCCAGTACTTC,CASSSRLAVALETQYF
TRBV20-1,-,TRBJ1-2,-,TGCAGTGCCCCCAGGGAGGACTATGGCTACACCTTC,CSAPREDYGYTF
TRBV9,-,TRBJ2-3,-,TGTGCCAGCAGCGTACGAGTGGGGGATACGCAGTATTTT,CASSVRVGDTQYF
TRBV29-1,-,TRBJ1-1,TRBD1,TGCAGCGCCGGAGGACAGGGGGCCACTGAAGCTTTCTTT,CSAGGQGATEAFF
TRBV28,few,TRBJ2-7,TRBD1,TGTGCCAGCCGGACAGGGGGCTACGAGCAGTACTTC,CASRTGGYEQYF
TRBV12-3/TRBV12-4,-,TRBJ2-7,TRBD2,TGTGCCAGCAGGGCTAGCGGGGGGGCCTACGAGCAGTACTTC,CASRASGGAYEQYF
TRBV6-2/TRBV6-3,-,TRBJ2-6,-,TGTGCCAGCAGTTACTCTAGCGGAGTCCCCGTCCTGACTTTC,CASSYSSGVPVLTF
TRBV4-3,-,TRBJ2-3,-,TGTGCCAGCAGCCAAGATCGGGGCACAGATACGCAGTATTTT,CASSQDRGTDTQYF
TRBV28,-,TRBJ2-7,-,TGTGCCAGCAGCGCGCCCCGGCCCAACTACGAGCAGTACTTC,CASSAPRPNYEQYF
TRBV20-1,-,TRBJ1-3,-,TGCAAAGGACAGACTGGAAACACCATATATTTT,CKGQTGNTIYF